This is a list of T cell receptor beta chains from one sample in a study of cytomegalovirus exposure and HLA in healthy donors. Repertoires were generated with immunoSEQ multiplex PCR, while TCRdb's copy carries only in-frame clones and drops some. This sample has about 54,000 clones, with more than 70% found just once. The specimen sequenced was PBMCs. Source of these receptors: a woman aged 18-35 years in good health and CMV-seropositive. Both conserved end residues are part of each CDR3. Fields, in order: D gene, clone size, V gene, J gene, CDR3 protein, CDR3 DNA. A D gene is named only where the DNA matches it firmly. Clone size, where shown, is once, few, many, or a class for clones that have expanded.

D gene: TRBD1
clone size: -
V gene: TRBV4-1
J gene: TRBJ2-7
CDR3 protein: CASSGRQGEFLNEQYF
CDR3 DNA: TGCGCCAGCAGCGGCAGACAGGGGGAGTTTCTCAACGAGCAGTACTTC

D gene: TRBD1
clone size: -
V gene: TRBV6-6
J gene: TRBJ2-7
CDR3 protein: CAGSFGQGISYEQYF
CDR3 DNA: TGTGCCGGGTCATTCGGACAGGGAATCTCCTACGAGCAGTACTTC

D gene: -
clone size: -
V gene: TRBV27
J gene: TRBJ2-3
CDR3 protein: CASSLSMSVSTDTQYF
CDR3 DNA: TGTGCCAGCAGTTTATCGATGTCGGTTAGCACAGATACGCAGTATTTT

D gene: TRBD1
clone size: -
V gene: TRBV5-1
J gene: TRBJ2-1
CDR3 protein: CASSLGQSSYNEQFF
CDR3 DNA: TGCGCCAGCAGCCTGGGACAGAGCTCCTACAATGAGCAGTTCTTC

D gene: TRBD2
clone size: -
V gene: TRBV5-4
J gene: TRBJ2-1
CDR3 protein: CASSLWIVAGSSYNEQFF
CDR3 DNA: TGTGCCAGCAGCTTATGGATCGTAGCGGGGAGCTCCTACAATGAGCAGTTCTTC

D gene: -
clone size: -
V gene: TRBV10-3
J gene: TRBJ1-2
CDR3 protein: CAISGRGGHGYTF
CDR3 DNA: TGTGCCATCAGCGGCCGAGGAGGCCATGGCTACACCTTC

D gene: -
clone size: -
V gene: TRBV5-1
J gene: TRBJ2-1
CDR3 protein: CASSLAGGREQFF
CDR3 DNA: TGCGCCAGCAGCTTGGCCGGGGGACGTGAGCAGTTCTTC

D gene: -
clone size: -
V gene: TRBV6-1
J gene: TRBJ1-4
CDR3 protein: CAMRTTNEKLFF
CDR3 DNA: TGTGCCATGAGGACAACTAATGAAAAACTGTTTTTT

D gene: -
clone size: -
V gene: TRBV28
J gene: TRBJ1-4
CDR3 protein: CASSLLSRVDEKLFF
CDR3 DNA: TGTGCCAGCAGTTTATTGAGCAGGGTGGATGAAAAACTGTTTTTT

D gene: TRBD1
clone size: -
V gene: TRBV6-5
J gene: TRBJ1-1
CDR3 protein: CASSGQENTEAFF
CDR3 DNA: TGTGCCAGCTCGGGACAGGAGAACACTGAAGCTTTCTTT

D gene: TRBD1
clone size: -
V gene: TRBV5-1
J gene: TRBJ1-6
CDR3 protein: CASSLLTGGGRTLHF
CDR3 DNA: TGCGCCAGCAGCTTGCTGACAGGGGGGGGTCGGACCCTCCACTTT

D gene: -
clone size: -
V gene: TRBV5-4
J gene: TRBJ1-1
CDR3 protein: CASSLGWHTEAFF
CDR3 DNA: TGTGCCAGCAGCCTAGGATGGCACACTGAAGCTTTCTTT

D gene: TRBD1
clone size: -
V gene: TRBV11-2
J gene: TRBJ1-4
CDR3 protein: CASSQRQGLTANEKLFF
CDR3 DNA: TGTGCCAGCAGCCAAAGACAGGGGCTGACGGCTAATGAAAAACTGTTTTTT

D gene: -
clone size: -
V gene: TRBV9
J gene: TRBJ1-5
CDR3 protein: CASSVGGWQGQPQHF
CDR3 DNA: TGTGCCAGCAGCGTAGGAGGGTGGCAGGGGCAGCCCCAGCATTTT

D gene: -
clone size: -
V gene: TRBV6-5
J gene: TRBJ1-4
CDR3 protein: CASKGGMALGEKLFF
CDR3 DNA: TGTGCCAGCAAGGGGGGGATGGCTTTGGGTGAAAAACTGTTTTTT

D gene: TRBD1
clone size: -
V gene: TRBV11-2
J gene: TRBJ2-7
CDR3 protein: CASSLELYRGAYEQYF
CDR3 DNA: TGTGCCAGCAGCTTAGAGTTATACAGGGGGGCCTACGAGCAGTACTTC

D gene: -
clone size: -
V gene: TRBV4-1
J gene: TRBJ1-1
CDR3 protein: CASSPRRYTEAFF
CDR3 DNA: TGCGCCAGCAGCCCTCGGCGGTACACTGAAGCTTTCTTT

D gene: TRBD2
clone size: -
V gene: TRBV9
J gene: TRBJ2-3
CDR3 protein: CASSATGTSGDTQYF
CDR3 DNA: TGTGCCAGCAGCGCCACCGGGACTAGCGGGGATACGCAGTATTTT

D gene: TRBD1
clone size: few
V gene: TRBV5-6
J gene: TRBJ1-5
CDR3 protein: CASSTWDRAQPQHF
CDR3 DNA: TGTGCCAGCAGCACCTGGGACAGGGCTCAGCCCCAGCATTTT

D gene: TRBD1
clone size: -
V gene: TRBV5-1
J gene: TRBJ1-2
CDR3 protein: CASSYGQGAFTF
CDR3 DNA: TGCGCCAGCAGCTATGGACAGGGGGCTTTCACCTTC

D gene: -
clone size: -
V gene: TRBV28
J gene: TRBJ1-6
CDR3 protein: CASSFRNSPLHF
CDR3 DNA: TGTGCCAGCAGTTTTCGTAATTCACCCCTCCACTTT

D gene: -
clone size: -
V gene: TRBV10-1
J gene: TRBJ2-7
CDR3 protein: CASSVQALGEQYF
CDR3 DNA: TGCGCCAGCAGTGTACAGGCCCTCGGCGAGCAGTACTTC

D gene: -
clone size: once
V gene: TRBV6-1
J gene: TRBJ1-3
CDR3 protein: CASSVEVSGNTIYF
CDR3 DNA: TGTGCCAGCAGTGTTGAGGTCTCTGGAAACACCATATATTTT

D gene: -
clone size: -
V gene: TRBV5-1
J gene: TRBJ1-6
CDR3 protein: CASSLSTPTGSYSYNSPLHF
CDR3 DNA: TGCGCCAGCAGCTTGAGTACCCCCACAGGGTCGTACTCCTATAATTCACCCCTCCACTTT

D gene: TRBD1
clone size: -
V gene: TRBV2
J gene: TRBJ1-6
CDR3 protein: CASSRDRVNSPLHF
CDR3 DNA: TGTGCCAGCAGCCGGGACAGGGTCAACTCACCCCTCCACTTT

D gene: TRBD2
clone size: -
V gene: TRBV5-4
J gene: TRBJ2-3
CDR3 protein: CASSSKTGGPRDTQYF
CDR3 DNA: TGTGCCAGCAGCTCTAAGACGGGGGGGCCTAGGGATACGCAGTATTTT